This record covers a single T cell receptor (beta chain). This sample is part of a study of technical replicates of blood from several donors. Measured with immunoSEQ multiplex PCR; TCRdb has only the in-frame clones, and not every one. The table includes 95,000 to 100,000 clones, 96% detected once. The CDR3 totals 14 residues. Germline CDR1 SGHNT, CDR2 YYREEE (reference sequence). Trimming removed 1 base from V and 1 base from J, with 9 bases in between. The chain joins TRBV5-4 to TRBJ2-7; D may be TRBD2 (6 bases). This clonotype originated in a human donor in good health. Sequences were obtained from T cells isolated from PBMCs. The CDR3 coding sequence is TGTGCCAGCAGCTTGCGGGGGTTGTCCTACGAGCAGTACTTC. This translates into CASSLRGLSYEQYF.